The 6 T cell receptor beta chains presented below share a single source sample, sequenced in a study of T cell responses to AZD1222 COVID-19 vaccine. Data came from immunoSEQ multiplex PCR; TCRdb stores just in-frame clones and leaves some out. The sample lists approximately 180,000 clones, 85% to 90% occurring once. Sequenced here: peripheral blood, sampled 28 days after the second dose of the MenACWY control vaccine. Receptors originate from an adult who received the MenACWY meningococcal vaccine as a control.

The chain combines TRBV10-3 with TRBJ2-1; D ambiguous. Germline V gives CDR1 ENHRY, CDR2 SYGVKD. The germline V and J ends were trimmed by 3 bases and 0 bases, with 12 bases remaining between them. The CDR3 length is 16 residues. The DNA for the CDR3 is TGTGCCATCAGTGACCCCGAGGTAGCCTCCTACAATGAGCAGTTCTTC. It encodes CAISDPEVASYNEQFF.

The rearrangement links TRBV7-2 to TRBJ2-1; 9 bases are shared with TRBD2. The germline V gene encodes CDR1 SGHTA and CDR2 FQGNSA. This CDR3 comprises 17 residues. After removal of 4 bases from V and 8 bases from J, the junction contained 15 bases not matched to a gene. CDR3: CASSSLDGSGRSYEQFF. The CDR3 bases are TGTGCCAGCAGCTCCCTGGATGGGAGCGGGAGGAGCTATGAGCAGTTCTTC.

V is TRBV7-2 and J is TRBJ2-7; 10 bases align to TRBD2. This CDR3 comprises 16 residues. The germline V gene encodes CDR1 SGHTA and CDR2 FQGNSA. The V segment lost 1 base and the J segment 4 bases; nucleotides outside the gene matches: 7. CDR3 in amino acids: CASSLGPGLATYEQYF. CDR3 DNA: TGTGCCAGCAGCTTAGGGCCGGGACTAGCGACATACGAGCAGTACTTC.

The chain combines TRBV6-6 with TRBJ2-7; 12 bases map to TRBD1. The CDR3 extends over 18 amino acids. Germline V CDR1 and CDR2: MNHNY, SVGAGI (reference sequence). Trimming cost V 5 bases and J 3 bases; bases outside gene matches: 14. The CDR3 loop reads CASSHTITGTGGVYEQYF. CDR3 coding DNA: TGTGCCAGCAGTCACACAATCACCGGGACAGGGGGCGTCTACGAGCAGTACTTC.

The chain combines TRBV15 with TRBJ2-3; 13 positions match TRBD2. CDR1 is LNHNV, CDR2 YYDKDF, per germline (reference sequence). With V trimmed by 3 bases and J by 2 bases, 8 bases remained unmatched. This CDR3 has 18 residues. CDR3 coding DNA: TGTGCCACCAGCAGTCCCCCCGGGACTAGCGGGGACACAGATACGCAGTATTTT. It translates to CATSSPPGTSGDTDTQYF.

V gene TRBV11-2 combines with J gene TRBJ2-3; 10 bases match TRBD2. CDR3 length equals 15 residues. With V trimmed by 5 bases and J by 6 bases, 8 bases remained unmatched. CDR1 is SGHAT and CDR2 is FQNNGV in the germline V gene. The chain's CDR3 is CASSRLAGGMDTQYF. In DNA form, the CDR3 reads TGTGCCAGCAGCCGGTTAGCGGGAGGTATGGATACGCAGTATTTT. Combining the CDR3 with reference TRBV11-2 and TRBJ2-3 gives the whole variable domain EAGVAQSPRYKIIEKRQSVAFWCNPISGHATLYWYQQILGQGPKLLIQFQNNGVVDDSQLPKDRFSAERLKGVDSTLKIQPAKLEDSAVYLCASSRLAGGMDTQYFGPGTRLTVL.